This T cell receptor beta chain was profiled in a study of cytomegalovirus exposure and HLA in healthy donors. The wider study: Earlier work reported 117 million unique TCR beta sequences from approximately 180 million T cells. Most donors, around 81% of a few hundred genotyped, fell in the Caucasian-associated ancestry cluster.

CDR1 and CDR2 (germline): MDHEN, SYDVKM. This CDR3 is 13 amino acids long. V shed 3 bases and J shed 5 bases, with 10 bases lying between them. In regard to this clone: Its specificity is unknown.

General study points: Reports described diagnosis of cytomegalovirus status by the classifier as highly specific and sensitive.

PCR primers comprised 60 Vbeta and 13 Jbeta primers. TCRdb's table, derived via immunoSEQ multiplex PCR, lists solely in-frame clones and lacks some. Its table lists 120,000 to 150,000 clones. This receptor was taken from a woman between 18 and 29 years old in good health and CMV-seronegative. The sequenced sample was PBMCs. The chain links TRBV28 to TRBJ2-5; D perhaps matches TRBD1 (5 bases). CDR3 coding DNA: TGTGCCAGCAGTTTCCAGGGTAGGGAGACCCAGTACTTC. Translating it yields CASSFQGRETQYF. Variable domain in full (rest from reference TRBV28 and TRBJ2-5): DVKVTQSSRYLVKRTGEKVFLECVQDMDHENMFWYRQDPGLGLRLIYFSYDVKMKEKGDIPEGYSVSREKKERFSLILESASTNQTSMYLCASSFQGRETQYFGPGTRLLVL.